This T cell receptor (beta chain) was documented in a study of tumor-infiltrating lymphocytes in primary liver carcinoma. They got blood RNA out of unsorted whole blood and also pulled out germline DNA. Patients carried chronic HBV infection without prior treatment. Sampling before surgery obtained about 4 milliliters of peripheral blood. Study conclusions and caveats: Whereas tumor region pairs overlapped more, tumor-adjacent and tumor-blood pairs overlapped less.

Remarks on this clonotype: Its antigen is unknown. The junction and the germline gene differ at one end; a read error may be behind it.

Total RNA amounting to around 530 ng was the source from which TCR beta cDNA was made with a constant-region primer. Construction of TCR beta libraries relied on three successive nested multiplex PCR rounds employing slightly modified ARM-PCR. Two initial PCR rounds of about 10 cycles each paired TRBV1-TRBV30 forward primers with a C-beta reverse primer. TCRdb reprocessed the multiplex PCR reads with MiXCR, giving one entry per CDR3 protein. The sample contains hundreds of thousands of distinct CDR3 sequences, 58% of which appear only once. Germline V lookup: CDR1 LGHNA, CDR2 YNFKEQ. CDR3 length: 14 amino acids.

This chain links TRBV4-2 with TRBJ2-2; 7 nucleotides line up with TRBD2. Specimen: peripheral blood. The clonotype originates from a woman younger than 45 with primary liver carcinoma and hepatitis B virus infection. The CDR3 protein is CASSQDQMGGELFF. The CDR3 DNA sequence: TGTGCCAGCAGCCAAGATCAGATGGGAGGGGAGTTGTTTTTT.